Listed here are 5 T cell receptor beta chains from one sample, sequenced in a study of identical twins. TCRdb reprocessed the 5' RACE reads via MiXCR and lists one record per CDR3 protein. The sample consists of 500,000 or so distinct CDR3 sequences, roughly an eighth of them appearing once. The same data also went into a second study, on yellow fever vaccine responses in identical twins.

The source material was CD4+ T cells sorted from blood. All receptors come from a woman younger than 30 in good health.

The chain is built from TRBV5-1 and TRBJ2-6; no firm D call. The CDR3 spans 16 residues. Trimming pared 4 bases from V and 2 bases from J, leaving 13 bases between. The germline CDR1 and CDR2 sequences are SGHRS and YFSETQ. The CDR3 coding sequence is TGCGCCAGCAGCAGAGTAGAGTCCCCTGGGGCCAACGTCCTGACTTTC. As protein: CASSRVESPGANVLTF.

The rearrangement links TRBV19 to TRBJ1-1, with a weak D call TRBD1 (5 bases). V shed 10 bases and J shed 2 bases, with 17 bases lying between them. Germline V gene lookup returns CDR1 LNHDA and CDR2 SQIVND (reference sequence). CDR3 length: 14 amino acids. In nucleotides, the CDR3 is TGTGCCACCCGGTCAGGGAGGCTCAACACTGAAGCTTTCTTT. Protein: CATRSGRLNTEAFF. The full variable domain, in which reference TRBV19 and TRBJ1-1 provide the parts outside the CDR3, is DGGITQSPKYLFRKEGQNVTLSCEQNLNHDAMYWYRQDPGQGLRLIYYSQIVNDFQKGDIAEGYSVSREKKESFPLTVTSAQKNPTAFYLCATRSGRLNTEAFFGQGTRLTVV.

This clonotype has a handful of counts. This chain joins TRBV29-1 and TRBJ2-7, with D perhaps TRBD2 (5 bases). The germline V and J ends were trimmed by 1 base and 0 bases, with 10 bases remaining between them. This CDR3 contains 14 residues. Germline V gene lookup returns CDR1 SQVTM and CDR2 ANQGSEA. CDR3 in amino acids: CSVEASGSSYEQYF. For the CDR3, the DNA is TGCAGCGTTGAAGCGAGCGGCAGCTCCTACGAGCAGTACTTC.

The chain uses TRBV12-3 or TRBV12-4 and TRBJ2-7; D call uncertain. Trimming left V 2 bases short and J 9 bases short, with 11 bases between. The CDR3 has 12 amino acids. The CDR3 protein is CASSLRAGRQYF. Written as DNA, the CDR3 is TGTGCCAGCAGTTTAAGGGCCGGTCGGCAGTACTTC.

V and J are TRBV2 and TRBJ2-7; 13 bases map to TRBD2. CDR3 length: 15 amino acids. CDR1 is SNHLY, CDR2 FYNNEI, per germline. The V segment lost 6 bases and the J segment 1 base; nucleotides outside the gene matches: 3. The CDR3: CASRETSGGSYEQYF. The CDR3 DNA reads TGTGCCAGCAGAGAGACTAGCGGGGGGTCCTACGAGCAGTACTTC.